This TCR beta chain originates from a study of blood T cell repertoires in COVID-19. Study-level background: COVID-19 samples collected from the United States, Italy and Spain covered acute and convalescent phases. T cells, B-cell-depleted T cells, or PBMCs provided the cDNA or gDNA that served as material.

Germline CDR1 and CDR2: LNHDA and SQIVND (reference sequence). The V end lost 9 bases, the J end lost 1 base, and 21 bases lay between the germline ends. CDR3 length: 17 residues. Produced via immunoSEQ multiplex PCR; TCRdb's table is partial and in-frame only. Of hundreds of thousands of clones in the sample, approximately 87% were seen once. This TCR was recovered from a human donor in a cohort sampled during active COVID-19. This chain links TRBV19 with TRBJ2-2, with a possible D match to TRBD1 (7 bases). Sequenced sample: peripheral blood. CDR3 amino acids: CASETGRRGLNTGELFF. In DNA, the CDR3 is TGTGCCAGCGAGACAGGGAGGCGGGGACTGAACACCGGGGAGCTGTTTTTT.